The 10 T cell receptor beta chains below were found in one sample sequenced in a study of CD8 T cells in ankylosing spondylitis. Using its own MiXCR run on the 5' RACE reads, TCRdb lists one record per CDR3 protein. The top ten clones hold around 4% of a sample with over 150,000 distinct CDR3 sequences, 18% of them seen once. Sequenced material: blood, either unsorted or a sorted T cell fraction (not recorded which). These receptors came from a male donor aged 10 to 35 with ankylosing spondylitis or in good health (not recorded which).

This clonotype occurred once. The CDR3 nucleotides are TGTGCCAGCAAAGAGTACCAAGAGACCCAGTACTTC. This encodes CASKEYQETQYF. This chain links TRBV28 with TRBJ2-5; D gene unclear. Trimming removed 7 bases from V and 0 bases from J, with 6 bases in between. Germline assignment: CDR1 MDHEN and CDR2 SYDVKM. CDR3 length: 12 residues. Complete variable domain (other parts from reference TRBV28 and TRBJ2-5): DVKVTQSSRYLVKRTGEKVFLECVQDMDHENMFWYRQDPGLGLRLIYFSYDVKMKEKGDIPEGYSVSREKKERFSLILESASTNQTSMYLCASKEYQETQYFGPGTRLLVL.

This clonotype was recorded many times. The CDR3 DNA reads as TGTGCCAGCAGCCAAACGACCTGGGACTCCAGTGCACCGTTCTTC. Residues: CASSQTTWDSSAPFF. The J gene is TRBJ2-1, the V gene TRBV3-1; TRBD2 is a possible D gene (6 bases). The ends were cut back, 2 bases at V and 15 bases at J, with 23 bases in the middle. The length of the CDR3 is 15 residues. Germline V gene lookup returns CDR1 LGHDT and CDR2 YNNKEL (reference sequence).

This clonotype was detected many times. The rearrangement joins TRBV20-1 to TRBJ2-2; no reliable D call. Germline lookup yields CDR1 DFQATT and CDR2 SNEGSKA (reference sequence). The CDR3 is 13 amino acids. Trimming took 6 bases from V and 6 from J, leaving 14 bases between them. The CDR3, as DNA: TGCAGTGCCCGTGAGACTGAAGCCGGGGAGCTGTTTTTT. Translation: CSARETEAGELFF.

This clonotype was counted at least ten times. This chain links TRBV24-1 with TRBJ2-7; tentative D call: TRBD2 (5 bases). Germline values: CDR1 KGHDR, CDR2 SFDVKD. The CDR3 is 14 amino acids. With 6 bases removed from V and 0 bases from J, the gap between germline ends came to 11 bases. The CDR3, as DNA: TGTGCCACCAGTAGAGCGGATAGCTCCTACGAGCAGTACTTC. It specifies CATSRADSSYEQYF.

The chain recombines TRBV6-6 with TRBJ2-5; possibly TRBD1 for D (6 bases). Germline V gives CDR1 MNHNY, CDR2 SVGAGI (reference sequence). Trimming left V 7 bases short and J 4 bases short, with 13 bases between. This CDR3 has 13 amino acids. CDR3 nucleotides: TGTGCCAGCATCAACACAGGGCCAGAGACCCAGTACTTC. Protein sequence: CASINTGPETQYF.

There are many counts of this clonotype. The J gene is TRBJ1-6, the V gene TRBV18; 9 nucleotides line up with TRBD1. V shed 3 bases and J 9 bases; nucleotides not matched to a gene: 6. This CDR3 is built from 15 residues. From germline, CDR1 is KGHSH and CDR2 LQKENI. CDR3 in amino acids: CASSPGTGRASPLHF. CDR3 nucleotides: TGTGCCAGCTCACCGGGGACAGGGCGGGCTTCACCCCTCCACTTT.

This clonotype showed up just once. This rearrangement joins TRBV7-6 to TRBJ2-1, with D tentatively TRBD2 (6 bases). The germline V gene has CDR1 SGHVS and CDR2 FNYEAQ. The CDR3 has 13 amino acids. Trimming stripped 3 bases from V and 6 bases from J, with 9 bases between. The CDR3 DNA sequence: TGTGCCAGCAGCTTCGGGGGTTTCAATGAGCAGTTCTTC. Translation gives CASSFGGFNEQFF. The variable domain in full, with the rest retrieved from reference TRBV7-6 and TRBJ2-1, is GAGVSQSPRYKVTKRGQDVALRCDPISGHVSLYWYRQALGQGPEFLTYFNYEAQQDKSGLPNDRFSAERPEGSISTLTIQRTEQRDSAMYRCASSFGGFNEQFFGPGTRLTVL.

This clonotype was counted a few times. CDR3 amino acids: CASSSTVLYEQYV. CDR3 nucleotide sequence: TGTGCCAGCAGCTCCACGGTCCTTTACGAGCAGTACGTC. V usage is TRBV7-9 and J usage is TRBJ2-7, with no clear D. Germline-derived CDR1 and CDR2 are SEHNR and FQNEAQ (reference sequence). V lost 4 bases, J lost 4 bases, and 11 bases lay in between. The CDR3 length is 13 residues.

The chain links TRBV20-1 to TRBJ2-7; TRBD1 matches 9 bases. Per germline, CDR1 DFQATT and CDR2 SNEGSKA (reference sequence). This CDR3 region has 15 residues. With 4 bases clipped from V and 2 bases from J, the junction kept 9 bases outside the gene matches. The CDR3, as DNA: TGCAGTGCTAAGGACAGGGGCCAAAGTCCCTACGAGCAGTACTTC. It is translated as CSAKDRGQSPYEQYF.

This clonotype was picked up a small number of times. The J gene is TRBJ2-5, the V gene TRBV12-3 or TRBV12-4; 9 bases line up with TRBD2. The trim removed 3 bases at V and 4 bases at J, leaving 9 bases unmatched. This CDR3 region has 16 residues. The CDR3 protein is CASSFTSGYGRETQYF. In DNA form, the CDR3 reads TGTGCCAGCAGTTTTACTAGCGGGTATGGGAGAGAGACCCAGTACTTC.